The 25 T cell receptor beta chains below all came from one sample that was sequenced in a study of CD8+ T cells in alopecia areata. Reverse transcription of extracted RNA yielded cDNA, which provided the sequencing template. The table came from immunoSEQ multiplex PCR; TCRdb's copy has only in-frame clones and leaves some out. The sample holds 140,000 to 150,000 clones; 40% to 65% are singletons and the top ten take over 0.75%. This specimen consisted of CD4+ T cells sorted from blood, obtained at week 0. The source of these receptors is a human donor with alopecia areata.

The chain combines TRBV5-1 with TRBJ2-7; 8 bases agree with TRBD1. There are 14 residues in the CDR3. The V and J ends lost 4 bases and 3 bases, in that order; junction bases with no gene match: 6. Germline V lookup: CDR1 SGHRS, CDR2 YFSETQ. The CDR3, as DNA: TGCGCCAGCAGCATGGACAGGGCTAACTACGAGCAGTACTTC. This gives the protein CASSMDRANYEQYF. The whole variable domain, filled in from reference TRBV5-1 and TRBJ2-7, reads KAGVTQTPRYLIKTRGQQVTLSCSPISGHRSVSWYQQTPGQGLQFLFEYFSETQRNKGNFPGRFSGRQFSNSRSEMNVSTLELGDSALYLCASSMDRANYEQYFGPGTRLTVT.

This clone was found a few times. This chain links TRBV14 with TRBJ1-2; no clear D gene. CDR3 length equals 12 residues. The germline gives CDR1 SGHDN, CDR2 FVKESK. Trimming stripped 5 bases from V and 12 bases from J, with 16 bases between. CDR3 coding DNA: TGTGCCAGCAGCAATGCCGCGACTGGAGACACCTTC. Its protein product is CASSNAATGDTF.

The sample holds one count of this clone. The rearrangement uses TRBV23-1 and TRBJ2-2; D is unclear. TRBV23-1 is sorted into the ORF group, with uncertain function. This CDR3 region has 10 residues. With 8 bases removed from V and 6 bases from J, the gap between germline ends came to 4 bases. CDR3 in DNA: TGCGCCAGCCCTTCCGGGGAGCTGTTTTTT. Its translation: CASPSGELFF.

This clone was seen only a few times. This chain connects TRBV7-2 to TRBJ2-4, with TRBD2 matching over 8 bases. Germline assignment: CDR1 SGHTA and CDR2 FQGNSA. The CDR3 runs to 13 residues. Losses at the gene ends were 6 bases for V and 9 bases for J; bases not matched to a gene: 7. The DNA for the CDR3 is TGTGCCAGCAGGGAGCGGGAGAAGGGCATTCAGTACTTC. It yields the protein CASREREKGIQYF.

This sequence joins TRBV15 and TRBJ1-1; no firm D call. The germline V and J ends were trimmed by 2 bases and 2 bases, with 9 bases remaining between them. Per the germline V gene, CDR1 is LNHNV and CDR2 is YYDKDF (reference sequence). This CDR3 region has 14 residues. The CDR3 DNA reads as TGTGCCACCAGCAGAATATACTCAAACACTGAAGCTTTCTTT. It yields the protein CATSRIYSNTEAFF. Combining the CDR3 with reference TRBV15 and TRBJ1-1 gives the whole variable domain DAMVIQNPRYQVTQFGKPVTLSCSQTLNHNVMYWYQQKSSQAPKLLFHYYDKDFNNEADTPDNFQSRRPNTSFCFLDIRSPGLGDTAMYLCATSRIYSNTEAFFGQGTRLTVV.

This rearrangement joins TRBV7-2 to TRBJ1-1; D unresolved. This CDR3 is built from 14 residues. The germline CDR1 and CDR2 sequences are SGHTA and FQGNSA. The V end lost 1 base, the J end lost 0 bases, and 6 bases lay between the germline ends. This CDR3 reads CASSLGQVNTEAFF. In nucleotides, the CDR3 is TGTGCCAGCAGCTTAGGTCAAGTGAACACTGAAGCTTTCTTT.

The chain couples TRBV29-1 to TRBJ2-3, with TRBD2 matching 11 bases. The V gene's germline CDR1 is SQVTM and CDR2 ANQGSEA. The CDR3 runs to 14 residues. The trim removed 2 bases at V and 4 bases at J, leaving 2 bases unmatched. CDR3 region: CSVEKGLAADTQYF. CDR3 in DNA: TGCAGCGTTGAAAAGGGACTAGCGGCAGATACGCAGTATTTT.

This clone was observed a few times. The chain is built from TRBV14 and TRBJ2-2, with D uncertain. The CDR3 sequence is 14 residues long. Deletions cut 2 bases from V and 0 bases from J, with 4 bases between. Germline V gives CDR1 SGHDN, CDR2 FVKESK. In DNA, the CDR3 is TGTGCCAGCAGCCAACTTCCGAACACCGGGGAGCTGTTTTTT. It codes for CASSQLPNTGELFF. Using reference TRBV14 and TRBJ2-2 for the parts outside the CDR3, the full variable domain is EAGVTQFPSHSVIEKGQTVTLRCDPISGHDNLYWYRRVMGKEIKFLLHFVKESKQDESGMPNNRFLAERTGGTYSTLKVQPAELEDSGVYFCASSQLPNTGELFFGEGSRLTVL.

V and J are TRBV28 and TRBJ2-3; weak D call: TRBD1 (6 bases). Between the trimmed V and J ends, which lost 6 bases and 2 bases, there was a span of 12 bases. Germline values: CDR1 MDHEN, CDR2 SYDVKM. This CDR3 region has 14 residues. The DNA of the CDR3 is TGTGCCAGCAGCCTAGGACAGTACACAGATACGCAGTATTTT. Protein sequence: CASSLGQYTDTQYF. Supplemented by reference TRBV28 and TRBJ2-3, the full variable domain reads DVKVTQSSRYLVKRTGEKVFLECVQDMDHENMFWYRQDPGLGLRLIYFSYDVKMKEKGDIPEGYSVSREKKERFSLILESASTNQTSMYLCASSLGQYTDTQYFGPGTRLTVL.

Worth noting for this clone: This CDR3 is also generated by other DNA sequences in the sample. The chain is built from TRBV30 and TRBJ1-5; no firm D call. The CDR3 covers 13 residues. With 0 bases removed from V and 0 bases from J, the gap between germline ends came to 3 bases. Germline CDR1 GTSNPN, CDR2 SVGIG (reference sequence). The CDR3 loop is CAWSVISNQPQHF. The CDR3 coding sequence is TGTGCCTGGAGTGTAATTAGCAATCAGCCCCAGCATTTT.

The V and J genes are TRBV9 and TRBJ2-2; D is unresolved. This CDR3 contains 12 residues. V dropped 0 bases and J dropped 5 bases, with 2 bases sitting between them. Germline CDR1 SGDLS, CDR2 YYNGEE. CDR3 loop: CASSVATGELFF. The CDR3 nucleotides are TGTGCCAGCAGCGTAGCAACCGGGGAGCTGTTTTTT.

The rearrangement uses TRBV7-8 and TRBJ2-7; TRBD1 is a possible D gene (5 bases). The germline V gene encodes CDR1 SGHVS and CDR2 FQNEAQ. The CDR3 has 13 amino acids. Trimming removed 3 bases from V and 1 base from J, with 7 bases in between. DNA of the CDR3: TGTGCCAGCAGCTTGGCAGGGTCCTACGAGCAGTACTTC. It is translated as CASSLAGSYEQYF.

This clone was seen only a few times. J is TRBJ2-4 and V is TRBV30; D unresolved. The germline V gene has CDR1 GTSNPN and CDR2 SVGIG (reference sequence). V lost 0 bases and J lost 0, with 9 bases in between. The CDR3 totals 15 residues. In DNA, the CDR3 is TGTGCCTGGAGTGTCGGACCCTTAGCCAAAAACATTCAGTACTTC. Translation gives CAWSVGPLAKNIQYF.

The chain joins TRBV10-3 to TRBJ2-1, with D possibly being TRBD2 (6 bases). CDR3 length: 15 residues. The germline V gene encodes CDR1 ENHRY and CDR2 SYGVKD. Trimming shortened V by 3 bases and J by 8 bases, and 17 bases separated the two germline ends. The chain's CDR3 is CAISDSPGGTYEQFF. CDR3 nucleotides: TGTGCCATCAGTGACTCCCCTGGGGGGACGTATGAGCAGTTCTTC.

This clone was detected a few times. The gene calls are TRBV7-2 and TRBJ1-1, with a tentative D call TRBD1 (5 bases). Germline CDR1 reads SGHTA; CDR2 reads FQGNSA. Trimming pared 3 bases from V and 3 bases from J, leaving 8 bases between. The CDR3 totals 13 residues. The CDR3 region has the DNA TGTGCCAGCAGCTTGCGAGGGGACACTGAAGCTTTCTTT. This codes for CASSLRGDTEAFF.

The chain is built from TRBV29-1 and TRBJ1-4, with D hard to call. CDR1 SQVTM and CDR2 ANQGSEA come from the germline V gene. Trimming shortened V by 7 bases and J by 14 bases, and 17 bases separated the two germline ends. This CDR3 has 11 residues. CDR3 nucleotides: TGCAGCGCACGTGTAAGGAAAGGGCTGTTTTTT. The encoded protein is CSARVRKGLFF.

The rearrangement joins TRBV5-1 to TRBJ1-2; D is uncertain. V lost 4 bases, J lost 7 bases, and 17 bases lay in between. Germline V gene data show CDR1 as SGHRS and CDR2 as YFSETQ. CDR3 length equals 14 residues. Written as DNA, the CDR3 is TGCGCCAGCAGCCTTGATTGGGGAAGCGGTGGCTACACCTTC. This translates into CASSLDWGSGGYTF.

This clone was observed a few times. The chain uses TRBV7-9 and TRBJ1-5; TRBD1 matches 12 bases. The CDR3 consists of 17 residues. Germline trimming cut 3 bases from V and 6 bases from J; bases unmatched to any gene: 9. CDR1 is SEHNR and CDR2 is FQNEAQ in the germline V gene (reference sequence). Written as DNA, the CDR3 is TGTGCCAGCAGCTTCACCGGGACAGGGGGCTTCGGTCAGCCCCAGCATTTT. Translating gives CASSFTGTGGFGQPQHF. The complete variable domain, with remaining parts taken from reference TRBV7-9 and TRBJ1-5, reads DTGVSQNPRHKITKRGQNVTFRCDPISEHNRLYWYRQTLGQGPEFLTYFQNEAQLEKSRLLSDRFSAERPKGSFSTLEIQRTEQGDSAMYLCASSFTGTGGFGQPQHFGDGTRLSIL.

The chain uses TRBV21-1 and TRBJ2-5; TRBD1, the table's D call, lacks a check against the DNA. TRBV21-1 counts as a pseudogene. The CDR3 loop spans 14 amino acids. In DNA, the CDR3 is TGTGCCAGCACGGTCCAGGGGGCCCAAGAGACCCAGTACTTC. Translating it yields CASTVQGAQETQYF.

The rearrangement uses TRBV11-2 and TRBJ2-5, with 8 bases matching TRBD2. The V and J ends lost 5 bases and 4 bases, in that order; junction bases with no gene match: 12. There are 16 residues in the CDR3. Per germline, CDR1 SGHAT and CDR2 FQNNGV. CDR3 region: CASSRKGREGRETQYF. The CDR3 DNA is TGTGCCAGCAGCCGCAAGGGACGGGAGGGCCGAGAGACCCAGTACTTC.

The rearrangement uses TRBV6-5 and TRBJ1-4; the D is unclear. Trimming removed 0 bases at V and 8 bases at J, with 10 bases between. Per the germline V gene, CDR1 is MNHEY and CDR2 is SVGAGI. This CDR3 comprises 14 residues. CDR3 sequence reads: CASSYSVTSEKLFF. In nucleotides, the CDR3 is TGTGCCAGCAGTTACTCGGTAACTTCGGAAAAACTGTTTTTT.

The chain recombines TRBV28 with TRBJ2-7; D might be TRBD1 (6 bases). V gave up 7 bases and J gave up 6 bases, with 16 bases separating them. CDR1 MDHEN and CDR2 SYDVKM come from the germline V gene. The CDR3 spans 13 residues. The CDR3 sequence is CASKMQGLFEQYF. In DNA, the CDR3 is TGTGCCAGCAAGATGCAGGGGTTGTTCGAGCAGTACTTC.

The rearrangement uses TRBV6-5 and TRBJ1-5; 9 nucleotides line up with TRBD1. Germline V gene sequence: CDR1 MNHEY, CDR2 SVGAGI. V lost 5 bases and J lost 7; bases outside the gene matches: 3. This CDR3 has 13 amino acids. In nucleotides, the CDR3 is TGTGCCAGCAGTCGACAGGGGGACCAGCCCCAGCATTTT. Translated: CASSRQGDQPQHF.

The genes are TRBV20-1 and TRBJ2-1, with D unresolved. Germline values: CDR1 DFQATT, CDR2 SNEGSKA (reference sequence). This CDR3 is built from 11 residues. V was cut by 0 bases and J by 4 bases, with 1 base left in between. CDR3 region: CSAREYNEQFF. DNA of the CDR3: TGCAGTGCTAGAGAGTACAATGAGCAGTTCTTC.

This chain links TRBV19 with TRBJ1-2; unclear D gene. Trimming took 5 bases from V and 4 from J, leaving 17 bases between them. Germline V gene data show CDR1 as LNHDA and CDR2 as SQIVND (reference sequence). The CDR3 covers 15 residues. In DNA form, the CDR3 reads TGTGCCAGTAGTTCCCTCCGAGGAGAGCTCTATGGCTACACCTTC. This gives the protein CASSSLRGELYGYTF.